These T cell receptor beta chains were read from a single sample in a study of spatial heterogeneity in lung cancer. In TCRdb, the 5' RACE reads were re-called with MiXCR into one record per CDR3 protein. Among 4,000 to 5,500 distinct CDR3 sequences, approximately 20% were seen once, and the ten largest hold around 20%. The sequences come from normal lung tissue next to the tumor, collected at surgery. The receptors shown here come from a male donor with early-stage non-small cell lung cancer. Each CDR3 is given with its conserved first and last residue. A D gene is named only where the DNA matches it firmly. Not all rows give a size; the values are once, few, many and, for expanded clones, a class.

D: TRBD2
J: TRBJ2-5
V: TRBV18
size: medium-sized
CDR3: CASSPQTSGGKTQYF
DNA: TGTGCCAGCTCACCACAGACTAGCGGGGGAAAGACCCAGTACTTC

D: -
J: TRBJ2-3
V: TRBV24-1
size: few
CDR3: CATSAPSTDTQYF
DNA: TGTGCCACCAGTGCCCCCAGCACAGATACGCAGTATTTT

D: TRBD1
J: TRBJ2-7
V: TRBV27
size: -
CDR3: CASSRTGERSEQYF
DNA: TGTGCCAGCAGTCGAACAGGGGAACGATCCGAGCAGTACTTC

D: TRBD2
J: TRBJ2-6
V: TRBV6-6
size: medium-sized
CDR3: CASSFALAGGPGANVLTF
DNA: TGTGCCAGCAGTTTTGCACTAGCGGGGGGGCCTGGGGCCAACGTCCTGACTTTC

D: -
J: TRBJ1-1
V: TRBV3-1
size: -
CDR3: CASSSRPERTEAFF
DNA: TGTGCCAGCAGTTCCAGACCTGAACGGACTGAAGCTTTCTTT

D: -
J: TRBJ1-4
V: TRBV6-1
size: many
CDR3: CASSSQQGWSEKLFF
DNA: TGTGCCAGCAGTTCACAACAGGGATGGAGTGAAAAACTGTTTTTT

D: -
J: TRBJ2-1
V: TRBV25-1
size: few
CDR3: CASSAPAFQGEQFF
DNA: TGTGCCAGCAGTGCCCCCGCATTCCAGGGTGAGCAGTTCTTC

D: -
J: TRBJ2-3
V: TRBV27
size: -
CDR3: CASRAGKGYLSTDTQYF
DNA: TGTGCCAGCAGGGCCGGAAAAGGCTACCTTAGCACAGATACGCAGTATTTT

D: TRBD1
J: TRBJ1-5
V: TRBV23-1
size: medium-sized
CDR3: CASSQSGRGQGPQHF
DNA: TGCGCCAGCAGTCAATCGGGGAGGGGGCAAGGGCCCCAGCATTTT

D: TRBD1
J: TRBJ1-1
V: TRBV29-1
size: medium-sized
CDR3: CSAGGRTGGANTEAFF
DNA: TGCAGCGCCGGGGGACGGACAGGGGGCGCGAACACTGAAGCTTTCTTT

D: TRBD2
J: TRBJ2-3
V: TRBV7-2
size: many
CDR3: CASSRGGAGTDTQYF
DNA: TGTGCCAGCAGCCGCGGGGGGGCGGGTACAGATACGCAGTATTTT

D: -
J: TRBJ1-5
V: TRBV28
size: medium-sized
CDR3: CASTNAGVNQPQHF
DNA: TGTGCCAGCACCAACGCCGGTGTCAATCAGCCCCAGCATTTT

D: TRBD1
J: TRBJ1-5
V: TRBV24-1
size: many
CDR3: CATSDSTSQGSGNQPQHF
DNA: TGTGCCACCAGTGATTCGACCTCACAGGGGTCGGGTAATCAGCCCCAGCATTTT

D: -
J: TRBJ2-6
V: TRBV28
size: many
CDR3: CASLFTGQVSGANVLTF
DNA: TGTGCCAGCCTTTTTACGGGACAAGTCTCTGGGGCCAACGTCCTGACTTTC

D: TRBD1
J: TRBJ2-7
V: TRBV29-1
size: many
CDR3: CSVERQGYEQYF
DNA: TGCAGCGTTGAACGACAGGGGTACGAGCAGTACTTC

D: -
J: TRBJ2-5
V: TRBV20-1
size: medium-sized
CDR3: CSAHRRLQETQYF
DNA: TGCAGTGCCCACAGGCGTCTCCAAGAGACCCAGTACTTC

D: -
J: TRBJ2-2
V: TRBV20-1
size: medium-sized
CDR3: CSSRGVTGELFF
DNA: TGCAGTTCCAGGGGAGTTACCGGGGAGCTGTTTTTT

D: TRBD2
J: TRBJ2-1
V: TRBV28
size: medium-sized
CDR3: CASSLSGLGKHEQFF
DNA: TGTGCCAGCAGTTTATCCGGACTAGGAAAACATGAGCAGTTCTTC

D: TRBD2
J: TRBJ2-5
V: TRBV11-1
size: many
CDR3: CASSLGLAGGQETQYF
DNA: TGTGCCAGCAGCCTGGGACTAGCGGGGGGGCAAGAGACCCAGTACTTC

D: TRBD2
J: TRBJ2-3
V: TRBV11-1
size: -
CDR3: CASSSTSGTDTQYF
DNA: TGTGCCAGCAGCTCGACTAGCGGCACAGATACGCAGTATTTT

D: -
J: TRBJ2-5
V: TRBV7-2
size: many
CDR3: CASSLGVETQYF
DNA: TGTGCCAGCAGCTTAGGTGTAGAGACCCAGTACTTC

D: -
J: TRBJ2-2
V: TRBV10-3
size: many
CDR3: CAISESKARDTGELFF
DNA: TGTGCCATCAGTGAGTCGAAGGCCCGGGACACCGGGGAGCTGTTTTTT

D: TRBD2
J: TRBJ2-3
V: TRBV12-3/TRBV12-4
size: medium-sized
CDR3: CASSLASGGGTDTQYF
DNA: TGTGCCAGCAGTTTGGCTAGCGGGGGGGGGACAGATACGCAGTATTTT

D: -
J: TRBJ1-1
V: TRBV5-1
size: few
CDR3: CASAPGGAGRTEAFF
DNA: TGCGCCAGCGCTCCCGGGGGCGCGGGGAGAACTGAAGCTTTCTTT

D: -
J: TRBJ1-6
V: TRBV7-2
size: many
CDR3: CASSLGQGVSPLHF
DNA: TGTGCCAGCAGCTTAGGACAAGGGGTTTCACCCCTCCACTTT

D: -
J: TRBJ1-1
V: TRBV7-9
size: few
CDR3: CASSLSGQYTEAFF
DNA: TGTGCCAGCAGCTTAAGTGGGCAGTACACTGAAGCTTTCTTT

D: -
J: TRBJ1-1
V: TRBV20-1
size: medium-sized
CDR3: CSAARGTEAFF
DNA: TGCAGTGCCGCCAGGGGTACTGAAGCTTTCTTT

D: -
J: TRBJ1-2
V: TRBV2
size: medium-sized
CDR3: CASSEAGEVAKNYGYTF
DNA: TGTGCCAGCAGTGAGGCCGGGGAGGTAGCGAAGAACTATGGCTACACCTTC

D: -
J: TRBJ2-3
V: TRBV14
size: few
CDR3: CASSLRAAPDTQYF
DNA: TGTGCCAGCAGCCTTAGGGCTGCACCAGATACGCAGTATTTT

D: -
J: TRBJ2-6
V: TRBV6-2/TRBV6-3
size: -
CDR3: CASSYSTRSGANVLTF
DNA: TGTGCCAGCAGTTACTCGACTCGCTCTGGGGCCAACGTCCTGACTTTC

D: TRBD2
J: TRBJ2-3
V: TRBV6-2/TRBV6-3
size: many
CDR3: CASSSQLAGVRDTQYF
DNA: TGTGCCAGCAGTTCCCAACTAGCGGGAGTCAGAGATACGCAGTATTTT

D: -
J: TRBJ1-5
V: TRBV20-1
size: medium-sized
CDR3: CSVLGRMNQPQHF
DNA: TGCAGTGTCCTGGGACGGATGAATCAGCCCCAGCATTTT

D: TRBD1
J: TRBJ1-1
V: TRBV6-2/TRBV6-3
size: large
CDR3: CASSYSTGVDTEAFF
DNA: TGTGCCAGCAGTTACTCGACAGGGGTGGACACTGAAGCTTTCTTT

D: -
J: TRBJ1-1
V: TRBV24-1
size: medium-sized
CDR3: CATSDLQGNTEAFF
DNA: TGTGCCACCAGTGATTTGCAGGGGAACACTGAAGCTTTCTTT

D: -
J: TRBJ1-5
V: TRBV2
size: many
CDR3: CASRGGTIGGNQPQHF
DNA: TGTGCCAGCAGGGGTGGGACGATCGGAGGCAATCAGCCCCAGCATTTT

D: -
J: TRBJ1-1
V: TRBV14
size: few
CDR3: CASSHKRNTEAFF
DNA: TGTGCCAGCAGCCATAAACGGAACACTGAAGCTTTCTTT

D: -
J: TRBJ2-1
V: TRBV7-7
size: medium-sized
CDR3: CASSLGVDNEQFF
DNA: TGTGCCAGCAGCTTAGGGGTAGACAATGAGCAGTTCTTC

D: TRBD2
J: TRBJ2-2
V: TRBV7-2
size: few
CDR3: CASSAGLAYTGELFF
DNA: TGTGCCAGCAGCGCGGGACTAGCGTACACCGGGGAGCTGTTTTTT

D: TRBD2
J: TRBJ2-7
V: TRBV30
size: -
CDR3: CAWSASGSSEQYF
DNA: TGTGCCTGGAGTGCAAGCGGGAGCTCGGAACAGTACTTC

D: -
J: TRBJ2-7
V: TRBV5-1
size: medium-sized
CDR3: CASTDNSYEQYF
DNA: TGCGCCAGCACCGACAATTCCTACGAGCAGTACTTC

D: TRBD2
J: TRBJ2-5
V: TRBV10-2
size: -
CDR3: CASYGGLAEGKETQYF
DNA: TGCGCCAGCTACGGCGGCCTAGCGGAAGGAAAAGAGACCCAGTACTTC

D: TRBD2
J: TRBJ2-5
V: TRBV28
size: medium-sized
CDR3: CASSRTSVGQETQYF
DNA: TGTGCCAGCAGTAGAACTAGCGTTGGCCAAGAGACCCAGTACTTC